The 12 T cell receptor beta chains in this list originate from one sample, sequenced in a study of T cell responses to AZD1222 COVID-19 vaccine. TCRdb's copy holds only in-frame clones and misses some; the assay was immunoSEQ multiplex PCR. The table shows tens of thousands of clones, with 70% to 90% occurring only once. The sample consisted of peripheral blood, taken on day 0 of AZD1222 vaccination. Receptor source: an adult in good health.

This clone has just one count. The V gene is TRBV5-6, the J gene TRBJ2-7; 10 nucleotides match TRBD1. With V trimmed by 0 bases and J by 5 bases, 5 bases remained unmatched. The germline gives CDR1 SGHDT, CDR2 YYEEEE. The CDR3 consists of 15 residues. The CDR3 nucleotides read TGTGCCAGCAGCTTGGCTGGGACAGGGGTCCACGAGCAGTACTTC. Translation gives CASSLAGTGVHEQYF.

V usage is TRBV7-2 and J usage is TRBJ1-5; D perhaps matches TRBD1 (5 bases). Germline-derived CDR1 and CDR2 are SGHTA and FQGNSA. V lost 3 bases and J 10 bases, leaving 13 bases between the germline ends. The CDR3 sequence is 13 residues long. CDR3 in DNA: TGTGCCAGCAGCTTGGGCAGGGCGGGCCCCCAGCATTTT. It specifies CASSLGRAGPQHF.

V gene TRBV6-5 combines with J gene TRBJ2-5; 8 nucleotides align to TRBD1. With 7 bases clipped from V and 3 bases from J, the junction kept 10 bases outside the gene matches. This CDR3 spans 15 amino acids. CDR1 and CDR2 (germline): MNHEY, SVGAGI. DNA of the CDR3: TGTGCCAGCAAATCCGGGACAGGCGTTAAAGAGACCCAGTACTTC. This encodes CASKSGTGVKETQYF.

The CDR3 sequence is CASSQVSGLDSLYGYTF. The CDR3 nucleotides are TGTGCCAGCAGCCAAGTCTCGGGCCTGGACAGCCTGTATGGCTACACCTTC. The chain links TRBV3-1 (or the pseudogene TRBV3-2) to TRBJ1-2, with a possible D match to TRBD1 (6 bases). Germline CDR1 and CDR2: LGHDT and YNNKEL (reference sequence). Trimming cost V 1 base and J 5 bases, with 20 bases left between them. CDR3 length: 17 amino acids.

The chain recombines TRBV11-2 with TRBJ2-2; D is ambiguous. The CDR3 consists of 13 residues. The germline CDR1 and CDR2 sequences are SGHAT and FQNNGV. V lost 7 bases, J lost 4 bases, and 10 bases lay in between. The CDR3 is CASTIRATGELFF. CDR3 in DNA: TGTGCCAGCACCATAAGAGCCACCGGGGAGCTGTTTTTT.

The V gene is TRBV30, the J gene TRBJ2-3, with D hard to call. Trimming cost V 2 bases and J 2 bases, with 5 bases left between them. CDR3 size: 12 residues. The V gene's germline CDR1 is GTSNPN and CDR2 SVGIG (reference sequence). CDR3 sequence reads: CAWSWHTDTQYF. DNA for the CDR3: TGTGCCTGGAGTTGGCACACAGATACGCAGTATTTT.

The gene calls are TRBV11-2 and TRBJ1-6; the D is unclear. Germline CDR1 is SGHAT and CDR2 is FQNNGV. The germline V and J ends were trimmed by 11 bases and 5 bases, with 10 bases remaining between them. This CDR3 spans 12 amino acids. CDR3 residues: CAAGSDNSPLHF. DNA for the CDR3: TGTGCCGCCGGGTCGGATAATTCACCCCTCCACTTT.

This rearrangement joins TRBV14 to TRBJ2-3; TRBD2 matches 8 bases. Per germline, CDR1 SGHDN and CDR2 FVKESK. The CDR3 consists of 15 residues. Trimming removed 4 bases from V and 4 bases from J; junction bases left unmatched: 7. In nucleotides, the CDR3 is TGTGCCAGCAGCCTCAGCGGGGGAGGGGCAGATACGCAGTATTTT. It codes for CASSLSGGGADTQYF.

The chain combines TRBV27 with TRBJ1-6; D possibly corresponds to TRBD1 (6 bases). This CDR3 spans 14 amino acids. The V gene's germline CDR1 is MNHEY and CDR2 SMNVEV (reference sequence). V lost 6 bases to trimming and J lost 8 bases, with 14 bases between them. In DNA, the CDR3 is TGTGCCAGCAGCCCACAGGGAGTTTATTCACCCCTCCACTTT. Translating it yields CASSPQGVYSPLHF.

The chain links TRBV12-5 to TRBJ1-3; D is unresolved. The CDR3 contains 15 residues. Trimming removed 7 bases from V and 2 bases from J, with 15 bases in between. The germline V gene encodes CDR1 LGHNT and CDR2 FRNRAP. CDR3 sequence reads: CASDPTRPPGNTIYF. The DNA for the CDR3 is TGTGCTAGTGACCCTACGAGGCCACCTGGAAACACCATATATTTT.

The V gene is TRBV28, the J gene TRBJ2-7; D remains unclear. CDR3 size: 16 residues. Germline CDR1 reads MDHEN; CDR2 reads SYDVKM. V lost 5 bases and J lost 2, with 19 bases in between. The CDR3 is CASSQRITAIPYEQYF. For the CDR3, the DNA is TGTGCCAGCAGTCAACGGATAACAGCCATACCCTACGAGCAGTACTTC.

This chain uses TRBV5-4 with TRBJ2-7, with D hard to call. There are 15 residues in the CDR3. The germline CDR1 and CDR2 sequences are SGHNT and YYREEE (reference sequence). Trimming stripped 0 bases from V and 6 bases from J, with 16 bases between. The CDR3 sequence: CASSLGGVGYGEQYF. In DNA, the CDR3 is TGTGCCAGCAGCTTGGGTGGTGTAGGTTACGGCGAGCAGTACTTC.